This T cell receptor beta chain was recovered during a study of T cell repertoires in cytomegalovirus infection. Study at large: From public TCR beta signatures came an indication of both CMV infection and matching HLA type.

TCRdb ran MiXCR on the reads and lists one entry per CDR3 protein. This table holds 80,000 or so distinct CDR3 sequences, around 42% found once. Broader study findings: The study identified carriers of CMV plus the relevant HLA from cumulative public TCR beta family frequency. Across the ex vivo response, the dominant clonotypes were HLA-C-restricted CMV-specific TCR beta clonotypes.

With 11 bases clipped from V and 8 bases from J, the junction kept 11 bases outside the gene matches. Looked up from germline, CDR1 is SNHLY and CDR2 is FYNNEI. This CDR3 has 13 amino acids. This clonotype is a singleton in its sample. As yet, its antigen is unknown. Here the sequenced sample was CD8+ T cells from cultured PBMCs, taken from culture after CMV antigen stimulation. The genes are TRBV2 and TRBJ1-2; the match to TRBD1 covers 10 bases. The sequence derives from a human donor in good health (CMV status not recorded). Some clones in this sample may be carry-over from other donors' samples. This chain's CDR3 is CASISGTGEGYTF. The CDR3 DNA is TGTGCCTCCATTTCCGGGACAGGGGAAGGCTACACCTTC.